This entry lists 31 T cell receptor beta chains sequenced from one sample in a study of kidney transplant recipient with SARS-CoV-2 infection. TCRdb re-derived calls from the reads in MiXCR, one entry per CDR3 protein. This table has 200,000 to 250,000 distinct CDR3 sequences, under 30% appearing once. Sequencing was performed on a blood sample, taken at baseline and on day 111 from a kidney transplant recipient. These TCRs come from a male patient aged 25-45 years who had COVID-19 and was a kidney transplant recipient. Some T cells may have originated in the graft donor.

This clonotype was observed many times. The chain has TRBV28 and TRBJ2-2, with D uncertain. Trimming stripped 4 bases from V and 7 bases from J, with 7 bases between. This CDR3 is 12 amino acids long. Germline V lookup: CDR1 MDHEN, CDR2 SYDVKM. CDR3 coding DNA: TGTGCCAGCAGTTCAACGTACGGGGAGCTGTTTTTT. It translates to CASSSTYGELFF. The full variable domain, its missing parts supplied by reference TRBV28 and TRBJ2-2, is DVKVTQSSRYLVKRTGEKVFLECVQDMDHENMFWYRQDPGLGLRLIYFSYDVKMKEKGDIPEGYSVSREKKERFSLILESASTNQTSMYLCASSSTYGELFFGEGSRLTVL.

Concerning this clonotype itself: It may be a read error: a sequence one base away is much more abundant. The gene calls are TRBV29-1 and TRBJ1-2; D remains ambiguous. The length of the CDR3 is 11 residues. Germline V gene sequence: CDR1 SQVTM, CDR2 ANQGSEA. The CDR3 loop reads CGVVAAYGYTF. The CDR3 DNA follows: TGCGGCGTTGTGGCAGCGTATGGCTACACCTTC.

This clonotype has a count of ten or more. V and J are TRBV7-9 and TRBJ2-7; perhaps TRBD1 as D (6 bases). Trimming shortened V by 5 bases and J by 7 bases, and 18 bases separated the two germline ends. CDR1 and CDR2 (germline): SEHNR, FQNEAQ (reference sequence). The CDR3 covers 14 residues. The CDR3 loop reads CASSPPGVPGEQYF. Here the CDR3 DNA reads TGTGCCAGCAGCCCCCCAGGGGTCCCCGGGGAGCAGTACTTC.

This clonotype was seen many times. This rearrangement joins TRBV7-9 to TRBJ2-7; 10 bases are a match to TRBD1. V was clipped by 5 bases and J by 4 bases; unmatched bases: 11. This CDR3 region has 16 residues. The germline CDR1 and CDR2 sequences are SEHNR and FQNEAQ (reference sequence). The CDR3 nucleotides are TGTGCCAGCAGCCCCAGACGGACAGGGGGGCCGTACGAGCAGTACTTC. It translates to CASSPRRTGGPYEQYF.

For this clonotype: A much more abundant neighbour one base away suggests this may be a read error. V usage is TRBV19 and J usage is TRBJ1-2; 7 bases match TRBD1. The CDR3 is 13 amino acids. Germline CDR1 and CDR2: LNHDA and SQIVND (reference sequence). The CDR3 loop reads CASGIDRAYGYTF. DNA for the CDR3: TGTGCCAGTGGTATCGACAGGGCTTATGGCTACACCTTC.

This clonotype was seen repeatedly, ten times or more. The genes are TRBV4-1 and TRBJ1-2, with D possibly being TRBD1 (6 bases). The V end lost 0 bases, the J end lost 8 bases, and 22 bases lay between the germline ends. The length of the CDR3 is 17 residues. CDR1 is MGHRA, CDR2 YSYEKL, per germline. The CDR3 nucleotides read TGCGCCAGCAGCCAAGACCCAGGCGGGTTAGGGGGTGGCGGCTACACCTTC. This translates into CASSQDPGGLGGGGYTF.

This clonotype was seen only once. A much larger clone differs from this one at a single base, so this may be a read error. The genes are TRBV6-1 and TRBJ1-4; 7 nucleotides agree with TRBD1. Germline CDR1 MNHNS, CDR2 SASEGT. The CDR3 runs to 18 residues. CDR3 in amino acids: CTSRAGGLIWRTNEKLFF. The CDR3 DNA reads as TGTACCAGCAGGGCAGGGGGATTGATATGGAGAACGAATGAAAAACTGTTTTTT.

On this clonotype: Given a much more abundant clone one base away, this may be a read error. The rearrangement links TRBV3-1 to TRBJ1-2; 10 nucleotides align to TRBD1. Germline loops: CDR1 LGHDT, CDR2 YNNKEL (reference sequence). V shed 4 bases and J 12 bases; nucleotides not matched to a gene: 8. The CDR3 contains 13 residues. CDR3 protein: CASSPGQGEGHTF. Here the CDR3 DNA reads TGTGCCAGCAGCCCCGGACAGGGGGAAGGCCACACCTTC.

There are a few counts of this clonotype. This rearrangement joins TRBV5-1 to TRBJ2-3; D is perhaps TRBD2 (6 bases). Trimming took off 0 bases at V and 0 bases at J, with 14 bases between the two ends. Germline loops: CDR1 SGHRS, CDR2 YFSETQ. This CDR3 has 17 amino acids. Here the CDR3 reads CASSLEAMGLSTDTQYF. The CDR3 coding sequence is TGCGCCAGCAGCTTGGAGGCTATGGGACTCAGCACAGATACGCAGTATTTT.

A remark on this clonotype: Given a much more abundant clone one base away, this may be a read error. This chain links TRBV4-1 with TRBJ1-6; D uncertain. The CDR3 sequence is 17 residues long. Germline CDR1 and CDR2: MGHRA and YSYEKL. The CDR3 spells CASRQDLIRADNSPLHF. DNA of the CDR3: TGCGCCAGCCGCCAAGATCTTATTCGGGCCGATAATTCACCCCTCCACTTT.

Notes on this clonotype: A single base separates this from a much larger clone, so it may be a read error. The V and J genes are TRBV20-1 and TRBJ2-2; 10 nucleotides agree with TRBD2. The CDR3 extends over 14 amino acids. CDR1 is DFQATT, CDR2 SNEGSKA, per germline (reference sequence). The CDR3 spells CSATSGTATGELSF. The CDR3 DNA is TGCAGTGCCACTAGCGGGACCGCGACCGGGGAGCTGTCTTTT.

A remark on this clonotype: Just one base apart from a much larger clone, this may be a read error. This rearrangement joins TRBV7-9 to TRBJ1-2; D gene uncertain. Germline V gene sequence: CDR1 SEHNR, CDR2 FQNEAQ (reference sequence). This CDR3 contains 17 residues. Trimming cost V 5 bases and J 4 bases, with 23 bases left between them. DNA of the CDR3: TGTGCCAGCAGCACTGGTAGATACCATAGAAAGACCTATGGCTACACCTTC. Translating it yields CASSTGRYHRKTYGYTF.

In the case of this clonotype: A much larger clone sits a single nucleotide away, making a read error possible. The chain carries TRBV7-6 and TRBJ1-6; the D gene is possibly TRBD1 (5 bases). In germline, CDR1 is SGHVS, CDR2 FNYEAQ. There are 14 residues in the CDR3. The CDR3 reads CASSVDSYNSPFHF. CDR3 bases: TGTGCCAGCAGCGTAGACAGCTATAATTCACCCTTCCACTTT.

At least ten counts were recorded for this clonotype. The CDR3 region is CASSGRVGERYEQYF. CDR3 DNA sequence: TGTGCCAGCAGCGGGAGGGTGGGGGAGCGGTACGAGCAGTACTTC. This chain connects TRBV13 to TRBJ2-7, with 7 nucleotides matching TRBD2. Looked up from germline, CDR1 is PRHDT and CDR2 is FYEKMQ (reference sequence). Trimming took 5 bases from V and 4 from J; bases not matched to a gene: 11. The CDR3 has 15 residues.

This clonotype has ten or more counts. The gene calls are TRBV29-1 and TRBJ1-1; 9 bases are shared with TRBD1. Germline lookup yields CDR1 SQVTM and CDR2 ANQGSEA. This CDR3 contains 12 residues. The junction had 4 bases not matched to a gene; V was cut back by 6 bases and J by 5 bases. CDR3 sequence: CSVAGQGTEAFF. In DNA, the CDR3 is TGCAGCGTAGCCGGACAGGGGACTGAAGCTTTCTTT.

This clonotype was seen ten or more times. This sequence joins TRBV6-6 and TRBJ1-4; D remains unclear. The CDR3 spans 11 residues. Germline V lookup: CDR1 MNHNY, CDR2 SVGAGI (reference sequence). V was shortened by 2 bases and J by 8 bases, with 3 bases between the two germline ends. The CDR3 protein is CASSYDEKLFF. The CDR3 nucleotides read TGTGCCAGCAGTTACGACGAAAAACTGTTTTTT.

This clonotype was observed many times. This chain uses TRBV15 with TRBJ2-1; TRBD1 matches at 7 bases. The CDR3 is 16 amino acids. Looked up from germline, CDR1 is LNHNV and CDR2 is YYDKDF (reference sequence). V shed 8 bases and J 0 bases; nucleotides not matched to a gene: 10. As DNA, the CDR3 is TGTGCCACCGCGGAACAGGGGTCTAGCTCCTACAATGAGCAGTTCTTC. Translation gives CATAEQGSSSYNEQFF.

This clonotype has a count of ten or more. The V and J genes are TRBV24-1 and TRBJ2-2, with D unresolved. V lost 5 bases and J 3 bases, leaving 3 bases between the germline ends. Germline V gene lookup returns CDR1 KGHDR and CDR2 SFDVKD. The CDR3 covers 12 residues. The CDR3 sequence: CATSVDTGELFF. The CDR3 coding sequence is TGTGCCACCAGTGTCGACACCGGGGAGCTGTTTTTT.

Ten or more counts support this clonotype. V and J are TRBV5-3 and TRBJ1-2, with unresolved D. TRBV5-3 belongs to the ORF category, with a function that is uncertain. V dropped 7 bases and J dropped 4 bases, with 23 bases sitting between them. The length of the CDR3 is 16 residues. CDR3 DNA: TGTGCCAGATCCTCCGAAGTGGTGAGAAAGACCTATGGCTACACCTTC. Amino acids: CARSSEVVRKTYGYTF.

The table lists this clonotype with many counts. J is TRBJ2-1 and V is TRBV6-5, with D perhaps matching TRBD2 (6 bases). This CDR3 is built from 16 residues. Germline values: CDR1 MNHEY, CDR2 SVGAGI. Deletions cut 4 bases from V and 6 bases from J, with 19 bases between. CDR3 region: CASSSRGSGLINEQFF. DNA for the CDR3: TGTGCCAGCAGTTCCCGGGGTAGCGGCCTAATCAATGAGCAGTTCTTC.

In regard to this clonotype: Just one base apart from a much larger clone, this may be a read error. V and J are TRBV11-2 and TRBJ1-2; D unresolved. Trimming shortened V by 0 bases and J by 4 bases, and 15 bases separated the two germline ends. The CDR3 covers 16 residues. The germline CDR1 and CDR2 sequences are SGHAT and FQNNGV. The CDR3 sequence is CASSLDYGVTSYGYTF. The CDR3 DNA is TGTGCCAGCAGCTTAGATTACGGGGTCACCTCCTATGGCTACACCTTC.

This clonotype was picked up many times. V and J are TRBV3-1 and TRBJ1-1; D not resolved. Trimming shortened V by 5 bases and J by 4 bases, and 23 bases separated the two germline ends. This CDR3 comprises 17 residues. The V gene's germline CDR1 is LGHDT and CDR2 YNNKEL (reference sequence). The CDR3 nucleotides are TGTGCCAGCAGCGAGTTATGTCCCATTTCAATTCGCACTGAAGCTTTCTTT. Translation: CASSELCPISIRTEAFF.

On this clonotype itself: This sequence may be a read error, since a much larger clone differs from it by one base. This chain joins TRBV2 and TRBJ2-7, with 8 bases fitting TRBD2. The CDR3 extends over 14 amino acids. Looked up from germline, CDR1 is SNHLY and CDR2 is FYNNEI. This chain's CDR3 is CASSVSGSWSEQHF. The CDR3 region has the DNA TGTGCCAGCAGTGTAAGCGGGAGCTGGTCCGAGCAGCACTTC.

This clonotype was counted many times. The V and J genes are TRBV12-5 and TRBJ1-5; 8 bases fit TRBD1. With 2 bases clipped from V and 1 base from J, the junction kept 10 bases outside the gene matches. The CDR3 is 18 residues long. CDR1 is LGHNT, CDR2 FRNRAP, per germline. CDR3 sequence: CASGLPNEDRASNQPQHF. DNA of the CDR3: TGTGCTAGTGGTTTGCCGAACGAGGACAGGGCGAGCAATCAGCCCCAGCATTTT.

This chain links TRBV9 with TRBJ2-5, with D tentatively TRBD2 (6 bases). Trimming cost V 0 bases and J 5 bases, with 14 bases left between them. The CDR3 covers 15 residues. Germline loops: CDR1 SGDLS, CDR2 YYNGEE. The CDR3, as DNA: TGTGCCAGCAGCGTAGCGGGAGTCCCGGGGGAGACCCAGTACTTC. It translates to CASSVAGVPGETQYF.

This clonotype was recorded many times. The chain employs TRBV5-1 and TRBJ1-2; D gene ambiguous. The CDR3 is made up of 16 amino acids. The V end lost 4 bases, the J end lost 4 bases, and 20 bases lay between the germline ends. Germline loops: CDR1 SGHRS, CDR2 YFSETQ. The DNA for the CDR3 is TGCGCCAGCAGCGTGTTATCGGTTCGAAAGACCTATGGCTACACCTTC. It yields the protein CASSVLSVRKTYGYTF.

This chain joins TRBV16 and TRBJ2-3; 9 bases agree with TRBD2. The germline V gene has CDR1 KGHSY and CDR2 FQNENV. J gave up 3 bases and V 8 bases, and 12 bases lay outside the gene matches. There are 16 residues in the CDR3. The CDR3 protein is CASVPSSGTWTDTQYF. The CDR3, as DNA: TGTGCCAGCGTCCCCTCTAGCGGGACCTGGACAGATACGCAGTATTTT.

This chain links TRBV20-1 with TRBJ2-3; D is ambiguous. Germline CDR1 reads DFQATT; CDR2 reads SNEGSKA (reference sequence). The CDR3 has 13 amino acids. V dropped 4 bases and J dropped 4 bases, with 12 bases sitting between them. For the CDR3, the DNA is TGCAGTGCTATCTCCCGGGCGGCAGATACGCAGTATTTT. It encodes CSAISRAADTQYF.

This clonotype was seen repeatedly, ten times or more. This rearrangement joins TRBV5-1 to TRBJ1-2; D remains ambiguous. The CDR3 loop spans 16 amino acids. Trimming cost V 7 bases and J 4 bases, with 23 bases left between them. CDR1 SGHRS and CDR2 YFSETQ come from the germline V gene. The CDR3 loop reads CASCSESVRKTYGYTF. In DNA, the CDR3 is TGCGCCAGCTGCAGCGAATCGGTTCGAAAGACCTATGGCTACACCTTC.

Remarks on this clonotype: This may stem from a read error, because a much larger clone lies one nucleotide away. This rearrangement joins TRBV20-1 to TRBJ1-5; 7 bases fit TRBD1. Losses at the gene ends were 0 bases for V and 6 bases for J; bases not matched to a gene: 11. The CDR3 has 16 amino acids. From germline, CDR1 is DFQATT and CDR2 SNEGSKA (reference sequence). This CDR3 reads CSAREFETGDFQPQHF. The CDR3 DNA is TGCAGTGCTAGAGAATTCGAAACAGGGGATTTTCAGCCCCAGCATTTT.

The V gene is TRBV6-2 or TRBV6-3, the J gene TRBJ2-1; D possibly corresponds to TRBD2 (6 bases). The length of the CDR3 is 16 residues. The germline V gene encodes CDR1 MNHEY and CDR2 SVGEGT. V was clipped by 0 bases and J by 9 bases, with 18 bases between them. The CDR3 reads CASSYSAFGRRSEQFF. In DNA form, the CDR3 reads TGTGCCAGCAGTTACTCGGCCTTCGGGAGAAGGAGTGAGCAGTTCTTC.